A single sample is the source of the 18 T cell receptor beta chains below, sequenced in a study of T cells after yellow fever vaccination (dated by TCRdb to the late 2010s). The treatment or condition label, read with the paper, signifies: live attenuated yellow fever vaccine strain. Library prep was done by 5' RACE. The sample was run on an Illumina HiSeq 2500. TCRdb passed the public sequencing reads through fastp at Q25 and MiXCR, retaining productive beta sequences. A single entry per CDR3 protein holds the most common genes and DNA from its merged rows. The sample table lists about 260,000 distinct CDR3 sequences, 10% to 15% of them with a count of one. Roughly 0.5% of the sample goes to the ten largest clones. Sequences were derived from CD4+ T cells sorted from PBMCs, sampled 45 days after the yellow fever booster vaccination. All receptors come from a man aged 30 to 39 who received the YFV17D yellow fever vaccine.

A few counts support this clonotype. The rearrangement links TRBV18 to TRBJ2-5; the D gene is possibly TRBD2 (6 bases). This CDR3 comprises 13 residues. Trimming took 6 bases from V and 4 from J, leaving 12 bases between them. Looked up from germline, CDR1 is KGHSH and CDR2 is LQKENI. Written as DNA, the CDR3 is TGTGCCAGCTCGACGGGAGAGGGAGAGACCCAGTACTTC. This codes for CASSTGEGETQYF.

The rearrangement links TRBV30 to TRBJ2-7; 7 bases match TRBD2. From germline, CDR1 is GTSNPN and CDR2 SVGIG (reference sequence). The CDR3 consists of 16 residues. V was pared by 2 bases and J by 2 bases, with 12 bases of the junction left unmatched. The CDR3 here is CAWSSWLAENPYEQYF. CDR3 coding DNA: TGTGCCTGGAGTTCTTGGCTAGCGGAAAACCCCTACGAGCAGTACTTC.

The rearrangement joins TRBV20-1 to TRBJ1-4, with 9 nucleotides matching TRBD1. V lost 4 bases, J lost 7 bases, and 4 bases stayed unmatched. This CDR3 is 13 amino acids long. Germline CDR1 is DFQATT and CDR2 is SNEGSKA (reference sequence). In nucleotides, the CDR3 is TGCAGTGCTATACAGGGGGCAGGTGAAAAACTGTTTTTT. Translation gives CSAIQGAGEKLFF.

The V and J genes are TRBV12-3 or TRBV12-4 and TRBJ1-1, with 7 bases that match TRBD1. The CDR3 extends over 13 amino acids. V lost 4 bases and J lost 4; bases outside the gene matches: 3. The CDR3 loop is CASSSTGVTEAFF. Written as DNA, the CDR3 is TGTGCCAGCAGTTCTACAGGGGTCACTGAAGCTTTCTTT.

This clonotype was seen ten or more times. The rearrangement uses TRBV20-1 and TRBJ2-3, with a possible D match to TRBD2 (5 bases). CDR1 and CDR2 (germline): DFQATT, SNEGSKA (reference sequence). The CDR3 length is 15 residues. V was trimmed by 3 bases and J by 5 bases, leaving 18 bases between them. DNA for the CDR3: TGCAGTGCTAGTTTTCACGGGAAAGACGGAGATACGCAGTATTTT. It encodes CSASFHGKDGDTQYF.

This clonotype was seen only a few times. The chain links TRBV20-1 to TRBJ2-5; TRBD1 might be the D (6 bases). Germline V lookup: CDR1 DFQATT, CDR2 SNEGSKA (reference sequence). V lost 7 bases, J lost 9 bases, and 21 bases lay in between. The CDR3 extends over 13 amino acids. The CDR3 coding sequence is TGCAGTGTTACTTGGGGGCCGGGTGATGCCCAGTACTTC. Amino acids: CSVTWGPGDAQYF.

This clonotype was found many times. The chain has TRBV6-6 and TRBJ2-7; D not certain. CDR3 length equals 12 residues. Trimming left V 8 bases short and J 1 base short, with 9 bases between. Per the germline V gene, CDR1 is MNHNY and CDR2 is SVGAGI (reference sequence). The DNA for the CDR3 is TGTGCCAGCGGTCGAAAGTCCTACGAGCAGTACTTC. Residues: CASGRKSYEQYF.

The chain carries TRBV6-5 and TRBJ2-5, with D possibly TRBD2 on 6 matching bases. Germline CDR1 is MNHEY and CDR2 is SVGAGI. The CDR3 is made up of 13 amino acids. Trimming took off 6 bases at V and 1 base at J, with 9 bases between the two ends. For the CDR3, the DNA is TGTGCCAGCAGGACTAGTGTCCAAGAGACCCAGTACTTC. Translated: CASRTSVQETQYF.

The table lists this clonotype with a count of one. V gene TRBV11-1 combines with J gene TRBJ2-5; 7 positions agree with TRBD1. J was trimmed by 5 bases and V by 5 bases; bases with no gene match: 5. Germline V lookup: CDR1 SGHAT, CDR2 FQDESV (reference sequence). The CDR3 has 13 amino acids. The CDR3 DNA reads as TGTGCCAGCAGCAGGGACAGCCACGAGACCCAGTACTTC. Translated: CASSRDSHETQYF.

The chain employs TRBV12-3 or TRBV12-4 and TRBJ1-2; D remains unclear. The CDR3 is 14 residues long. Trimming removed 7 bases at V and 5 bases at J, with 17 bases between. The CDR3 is CASTDQLLEYGYTF. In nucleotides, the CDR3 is TGTGCCAGCACCGACCAATTGCTCGAGTATGGCTACACCTTC.

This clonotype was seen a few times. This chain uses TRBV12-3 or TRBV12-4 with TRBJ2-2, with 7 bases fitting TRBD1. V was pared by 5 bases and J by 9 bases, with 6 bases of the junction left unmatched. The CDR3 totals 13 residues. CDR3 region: CASSERQGRELFF. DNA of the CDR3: TGTGCCAGCAGTGAAAGACAGGGCCGGGAGCTGTTTTTT.

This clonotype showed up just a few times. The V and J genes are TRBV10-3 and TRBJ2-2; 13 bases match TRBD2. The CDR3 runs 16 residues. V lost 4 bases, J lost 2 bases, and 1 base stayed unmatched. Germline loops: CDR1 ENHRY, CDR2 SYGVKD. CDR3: CAISGGLAGNTGELFF. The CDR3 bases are TGTGCCATCAGTGGGGGACTAGCGGGAAACACCGGGGAGCTGTTTTTT.

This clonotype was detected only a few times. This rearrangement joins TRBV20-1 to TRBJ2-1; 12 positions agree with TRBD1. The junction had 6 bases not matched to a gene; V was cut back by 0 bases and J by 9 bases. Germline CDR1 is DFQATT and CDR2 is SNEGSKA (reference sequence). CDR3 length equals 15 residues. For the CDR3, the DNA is TGCAGTGCTAGAGATTTGGGACAGGGGGCATTTGAGCAGTTCTTC. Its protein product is CSARDLGQGAFEQFF.

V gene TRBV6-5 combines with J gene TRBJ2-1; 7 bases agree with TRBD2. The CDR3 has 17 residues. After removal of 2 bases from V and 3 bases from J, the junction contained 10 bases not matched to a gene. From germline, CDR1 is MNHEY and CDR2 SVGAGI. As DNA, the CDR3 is TGTGCCAGCAGTTACGATAGTAGCGGGCCTCACTACAATGAGCAGTTCTTC. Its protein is CASSYDSSGPHYNEQFF.

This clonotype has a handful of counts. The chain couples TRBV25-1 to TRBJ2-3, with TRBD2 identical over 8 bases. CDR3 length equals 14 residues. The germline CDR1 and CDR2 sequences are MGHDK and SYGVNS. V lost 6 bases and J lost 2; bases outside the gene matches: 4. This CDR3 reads CASRKRELTDTQYF. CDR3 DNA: TGTGCCAGCAGGAAGCGGGAGCTCACAGATACGCAGTATTTT. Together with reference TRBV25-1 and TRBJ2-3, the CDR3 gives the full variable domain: EADIYQTPRYLVIGTGKKITLECSQTMGHDKMYWYQQDPGMELHLIHYSYGVNSTEKGDLSSESTVSRIRTEHFPLTLESARPSHTSQYLCASRKRELTDTQYFGPGTRLTVL.

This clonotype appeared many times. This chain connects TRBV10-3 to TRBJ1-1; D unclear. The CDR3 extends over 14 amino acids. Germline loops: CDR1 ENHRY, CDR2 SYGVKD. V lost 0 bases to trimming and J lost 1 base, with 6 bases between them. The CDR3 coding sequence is TGTGCCATCAGTGAGTCCTCAGGGAACACTGAAGCTTTCTTT. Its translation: CAISESSGNTEAFF.

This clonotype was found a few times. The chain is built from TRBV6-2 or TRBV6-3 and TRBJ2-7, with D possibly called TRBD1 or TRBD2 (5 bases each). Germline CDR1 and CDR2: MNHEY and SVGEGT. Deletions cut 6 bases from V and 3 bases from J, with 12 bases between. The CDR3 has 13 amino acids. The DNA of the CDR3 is TGTGCCAGCAGATCGGGACGGATCTACGAGCAGTACTTC. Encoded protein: CASRSGRIYEQYF.

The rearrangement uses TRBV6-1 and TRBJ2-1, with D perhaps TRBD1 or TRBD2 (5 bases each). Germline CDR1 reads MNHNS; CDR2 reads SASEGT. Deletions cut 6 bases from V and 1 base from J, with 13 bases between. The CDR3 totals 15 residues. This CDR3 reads CASREGLRSYNEQFF. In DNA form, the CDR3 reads TGTGCCAGCAGAGAGGGGCTTAGGTCCTACAATGAGCAGTTCTTC.